This entry lists 25 T cell receptor beta chains sequenced from one sample in a study of shared clonotypes between healthy human individuals. Naive CD8 cells, CD45RO-negative and positively selected for CCR7, excluded terminally differentiated effector memory CD45RA+ cells. Method: immunoSEQ multiplex PCR; TCRdb's copy keeps in-frame clones and lacks some. The table has around 600,000 clones, 95% to 98% seen once. The specimen was naive CD8+ T cells sorted from blood. Source of these receptors: a man aged 25 to 45 in good health.

The chain couples TRBV10-2 to TRBJ2-1, with 11 bases that match TRBD2. Trimming at V came to 4 bases and at J to 8 bases, leaving 10 bases not matched to a gene. The length of the CDR3 is 16 residues. The germline gives CDR1 WSHSY, CDR2 SAAADI. CDR3 amino acids: CASSGSTSGMVDEQFF. The DNA for the CDR3 is TGCGCCAGCAGTGGCTCGACTAGCGGGATGGTCGATGAGCAGTTCTTC.

The chain carries TRBV27 and TRBJ2-7, with a tentative D call TRBD2 (5 bases). Trimming cost V 1 base and J 5 bases, with 9 bases left between them. CDR1 MNHEY and CDR2 SMNVEV come from the germline V gene (reference sequence). CDR3 length: 13 amino acids. The CDR3 DNA follows: TGTGCCAGCAGTTTATTAGCGTCGCACGAGCAGTACTTC. This encodes CASSLLASHEQYF.

The chain is built from TRBV2 and TRBJ2-3; D ambiguous. Germline CDR1 and CDR2: SNHLY and FYNNEI. V was cut by 6 bases and J by 0 bases, with 7 bases left in between. The CDR3 covers 13 residues. The DNA of the CDR3 is TGTGCCAGCAGCGACGCAAGCACAGATACGCAGTATTTT. Translating gives CASSDASTDTQYF.

V gene TRBV5-6 combines with J gene TRBJ2-1; D possibly corresponds to TRBD1 (5 bases). V was clipped by 3 bases and J by 5 bases, with 18 bases between them. Germline CDR1 reads SGHDT; CDR2 reads YYEEEE. This CDR3 is 16 amino acids long. CDR3 sequence: CASSWSTETLNNEQFF. DNA for the CDR3: TGTGCCAGCAGCTGGTCGACAGAAACCTTAAACAATGAGCAGTTCTTC.

The rearrangement uses TRBV4-1 and TRBJ1-1, with no clear D. Looked up from germline, CDR1 is MGHRA and CDR2 is YSYEKL. The CDR3 is 15 residues long. Trimming removed 1 base at V and 2 bases at J, with 11 bases between. Here the CDR3 DNA reads TGCGCCAGCAGCCAAGTCGGTTCGGGCAACACTGAAGCTTTCTTT. Translating it yields CASSQVGSGNTEAFF.

The genes are TRBV9 and TRBJ2-7; 8 bases agree with TRBD2. The CDR3 sequence is 16 residues long. Trimming removed 0 bases from V and 3 bases from J; junction bases left unmatched: 8. Germline V gene sequence: CDR1 SGDLS, CDR2 YYNGEE. CDR3 nucleotide sequence: TGTGCCAGCAGCGTAGCTTCGGCGGGAGGACGCTACGAGCAGTACTTC. It is translated as CASSVASAGGRYEQYF. Full variable domain (outside the CDR3, taken from reference TRBV9 and TRBJ2-7): DSGVTQTPKHLITATGQRVTLRCSPRSGDLSVYWYQQSLDQGLQFLIQYYNGEERAKGNILERFSAQQFPDLHSELNLSSLELGDSALYFCASSVASAGGRYEQYFGPGTRLTVT.

J is TRBJ2-5 and V is TRBV7-7, with 7 bases aligning to TRBD2. Germline V gives CDR1 SSHAT, CDR2 FNYEAQ (reference sequence). V was clipped by 1 base and J by 5 bases; unmatched bases: 4. CDR3 length equals 14 residues. The CDR3 region is CASSLGGSMETQYF. The CDR3 nucleotides are TGTGCCAGCAGCTTAGGCGGGAGCATGGAGACCCAGTACTTC. The full variable domain, with the rest looked up from reference TRBV7-7 and TRBJ2-5, is GAGVSQSPRYKVTKRGQDVTLRCDPISSHATLYWYQQALGQGPEFLTYFNYEAQPDKSGLPSDRFSAERPEGSISTLTIQRTEQRDSAMYRCASSLGGSMETQYFGPGTRLLVL.

J is TRBJ2-1 and V is TRBV29-1; D is ambiguous. Per germline, CDR1 SQVTM and CDR2 ANQGSEA. The V end was cut by 3 bases, the J end by 2 bases, with 11 bases between. The CDR3 runs 14 residues. For the CDR3, the DNA is TGCAGCGTTGATGGGTACGGTACCTACAATGAGCAGTTCTTC. Its translation is CSVDGYGTYNEQFF.

The chain couples TRBV15 to TRBJ2-7; D gene uncertain. Germline-derived CDR1 and CDR2 are LNHNV and YYDKDF (reference sequence). Deletions cut 0 bases from V and 0 bases from J, with 9 bases between. This CDR3 is built from 15 residues. The DNA for the CDR3 is TGTGCCACCAGCAGAGAGCAGGCGAACTCCTACGAGCAGTACTTC. Translation gives CATSREQANSYEQYF.

The chain joins TRBV5-4 to TRBJ2-3; 7 bases are shared with TRBD1. The CDR3 is 17 residues long. V dropped 1 base and J dropped 0; count of bases not matched to a gene: 8. Germline-derived CDR1 and CDR2 are SGHNT and YYREEE (reference sequence). DNA of the CDR3: TGTGCCAGCAGCTTGATACACGGGACAGCTAGCACAGATACGCAGTATTTT. Translated: CASSLIHGTASTDTQYF.

This clone has just one count. CDR3 region: CASSLRADSYNEQFF. CDR3 nucleotides: TGCGCCAGCAGCTTGAGAGCGGATTCCTACAATGAGCAGTTCTTC. V gene TRBV5-1 combines with J gene TRBJ2-1; D perhaps matches TRBD2 (5 bases). The CDR3 totals 15 residues. Germline-derived CDR1 and CDR2 are SGHRS and YFSETQ. The V end lost 1 base, the J end lost 1 base, and 9 bases lay between the germline ends.

The rearrangement joins TRBV7-9 to TRBJ2-5, with unresolved D. V was clipped by 5 bases and J by 2 bases, with 9 bases between them. This CDR3 spans 13 amino acids. Germline CDR1 reads SEHNR; CDR2 reads FQNEAQ (reference sequence). The CDR3 DNA reads as TGTGCCAGCAGCCTCGTGAGGCAAGAGACCCAGTACTTC. Translating it yields CASSLVRQETQYF.

The chain uses TRBV11-2 and TRBJ2-2, with a weak D call TRBD2 (5 bases). This CDR3 has 18 residues. V dropped 3 bases and J dropped 3 bases, with 20 bases sitting between them. In germline, CDR1 is SGHAT, CDR2 FQNNGV. In DNA, the CDR3 is TGTGCCAGCAGCTTTCACATACTAGACGGGCTTGACACCGGGGAGCTGTTTTTT. It specifies CASSFHILDGLDTGELFF.

V and J are TRBV29-1 and TRBJ1-1; TRBD1 agrees at 7 bases. Germline V gene sequence: CDR1 SQVTM, CDR2 ANQGSEA. Trimming took 7 bases from V and 0 from J; bases not matched to a gene: 8. The CDR3 length is 14 residues. Written as DNA, the CDR3 is TGCAGCGCCGATCTCGGGACAGTGAACACTGAAGCTTTCTTT. As protein: CSADLGTVNTEAFF. The variable domain in full, completed from reference TRBV29-1 and TRBJ1-1, reads SAVISQKPSRDICQRGTSLTIQCQVDSQVTMMFWYRQQPGQSLTLIATANQGSEATYESGFVIDKFPISRPNLTFSTLTVSNMSPEDSSIYLCSADLGTVNTEAFFGQGTRLTVV.

V is TRBV30 and J is TRBJ1-2; 7 bases align to TRBD1. The CDR3 is 16 residues long. Germline-derived CDR1 and CDR2 are GTSNPN and SVGIG (reference sequence). Unmatched junction bases numbered 15, after V lost 1 base and J lost 7 bases. CDR3 region: CAWSAYTQGFRGGYTF. CDR3 DNA: TGTGCCTGGAGTGCATATACACAGGGGTTTCGCGGTGGCTACACCTTC.

The chain couples TRBV7-9 to TRBJ2-1; a weak D match, TRBD1 (6 bases). Trimming pared 5 bases from V and 0 bases from J, leaving 17 bases between. CDR1 is SEHNR, CDR2 FQNEAQ, per germline (reference sequence). The CDR3 loop spans 17 amino acids. CDR3 DNA: TGTGCCAGCAGCCCGAGCGCAGGGGTTAGCTCCTACAATGAGCAGTTCTTC. This translates into CASSPSAGVSSYNEQFF.

With respect to this clone: The junction shows a germline mismatch at one end, possibly a read error. The CDR3 nucleotides are TGTGCCAGCAGCGAGCGGGGGGACATGGTCTTC. Translated, it gives CASSERGDMVF. The rearrangement links TRBV27 to TRBJ2-1; 9 nucleotides match TRBD2. The CDR3 runs 11 residues. CDR1 and CDR2 from the germline V gene are MNHEY and SMNVEV (reference sequence).

This chain uses TRBV28 with TRBJ2-7, with D possibly matching TRBD1 (6 bases). Deletions cut 6 bases from V and 5 bases from J, with 17 bases between. This CDR3 comprises 14 residues. The germline gives CDR1 MDHEN, CDR2 SYDVKM. CDR3 sequence: CASSPQGAGNEQYF. CDR3 sequence (DNA): TGTGCCAGCAGCCCACAGGGCGCCGGGAACGAGCAGTACTTC. Combining the CDR3 with reference TRBV28 and TRBJ2-7 gives the whole variable domain DVKVTQSSRYLVKRTGEKVFLECVQDMDHENMFWYRQDPGLGLRLIYFSYDVKMKEKGDIPEGYSVSREKKERFSLILESASTNQTSMYLCASSPQGAGNEQYFGPGTRLTVT.

The chain links TRBV11-2 to TRBJ2-7, with 13 bases fitting TRBD2. Trimming cost V 1 base and J 6 bases; bases outside gene matches: 6. This CDR3 contains 16 residues. Germline V gives CDR1 SGHAT, CDR2 FQNNGV. CDR3 coding DNA: TGTGCCAGCAGCTTAGTGGGGACTAGCGGGAAAACCGAGCAGTACTTC. Its translation is CASSLVGTSGKTEQYF.

The CDR3 sequence is CASSPDIHMFRGRLSGELFF. CDR3 DNA: TGTGCCAGCAGTCCGGATATCCACATGTTTCGCGGGAGGCTTTCCGGGGAGCTGTTTTTT. This chain joins TRBV28 and TRBJ2-2; TRBD2 matches 8 bases. Germline values: CDR1 MDHEN, CDR2 SYDVKM. J gave up 6 bases and V 5 bases, and 23 bases lay outside the gene matches. The CDR3 consists of 20 residues.

This chain links TRBV6-1 with TRBJ2-7; 7 bases align to TRBD2. This CDR3 is built from 14 residues. Trimming removed 7 bases from V and 6 bases from J; junction bases left unmatched: 12. The V gene's germline CDR1 is MNHNS and CDR2 SASEGT. The CDR3 nucleotides are TGTGCCAGCAACCCCACTAGCAGCGGGGTCGAGCAGTACTTC. It translates to CASNPTSSGVEQYF.

Concerning this clone: The same CDR3 can be traced to other DNA sequences in this sample. The chain uses TRBV9 and TRBJ2-1, with 12 bases fitting TRBD2. The V gene end was trimmed by 0 bases and the J gene end by 2 bases; junction bases not matched to a gene: 0. The CDR3 covers 16 residues. Germline lookup yields CDR1 SGDLS and CDR2 YYNGEE. CDR3 bases: TGTGCCAGCAGCGTAGGGACTAGCGGGACCTACAATGAGCAGTTCTTC. Translation gives CASSVGTSGTYNEQFF.

The rearrangement links TRBV5-4 to TRBJ2-2; 13 bases map to TRBD2. CDR1 and CDR2 (germline): SGHNT, YYREEE (reference sequence). The V and J ends lost 3 bases and 4 bases, in that order; junction bases with no gene match: 9. CDR3 size: 18 residues. CDR3 sequence: CASSSRGLAGTTTGELFF. CDR3 bases: TGTGCCAGCAGCTCACGGGGACTAGCGGGAACAACCACCGGGGAGCTGTTTTTT.

The chain carries TRBV18 and TRBJ2-3; 7 positions agree with TRBD2. Trimming at V came to 0 bases and at J to 0 bases, leaving 15 bases not matched to a gene. This CDR3 contains 20 residues. Germline V gene lookup returns CDR1 KGHSH and CDR2 LQKENI. CDR3 protein: CASSPPAGESTHISTDTQYF. CDR3 bases: TGTGCCAGCTCACCACCGGCGGGAGAATCTACCCACATTAGCACAGATACGCAGTATTTT. Supplemented by reference TRBV18 and TRBJ2-3, the full variable domain reads NAGVMQNPRHLVRRRGQEARLRCSPMKGHSHVYWYRQLPEEGLKFMVYLQKENIIDESGMPKERFSAEFPKEGPSILRIQQVVRGDSAAYFCASSPPAGESTHISTDTQYFGPGTRLTVL.

V is TRBV7-9 and J is TRBJ2-2; D not resolved. Between the trimmed V and J ends, which lost 1 base and 3 bases, there was a span of 3 bases. The CDR3 totals 13 residues. From germline, CDR1 is SEHNR and CDR2 FQNEAQ (reference sequence). In DNA form, the CDR3 reads TGTGCCAGCAGCTTAGTAGACACCGGGGAGCTGTTTTTT. Translating gives CASSLVDTGELFF.